This TCR beta chain was recorded in a study of shared clonotypes between healthy human individuals. Study-level information: Each donor contributed plates that comprised three CD4 naive, three CD4 memory, two CD8 naive and one CD8 memory. Study conclusions and caveats: It was anticipated that sequencing depth would influence how many clonotypes donors shared. Some naive CD4 clonotypes, roughly 4.5%, turned up in common across several donors.

A word on this clone: Its target is not known.

There are 12 residues in the CDR3. Trimming removed 4 bases from V and 11 bases from J, with 14 bases in between. In germline, CDR1 is SGHDN, CDR2 FVKESK. The method was immunoSEQ multiplex PCR; TCRdb's version includes in-frame clones alone and lacks a portion of them. Counted here are millions of clones, just over 90% occurring once; the ten biggest clones make up over 0.12%. Partitioning of CD4+ cells yielded a CD45RA+ naive subset and a CD45RA-negative memory subset. The sample consisted of naive CD4+ T cells sorted from blood. This sample's subset: CD45RA+ positively selected. The origin of this receptor is a man between 18 and 29 years old in good health. The chain combines TRBV14 with TRBJ2-5; tentatively, D is TRBD1 (6 bases). As DNA, the CDR3 is TGTGCCAGCAGCCCCGACAGGCTACAGCAGTACTTC. Translation gives CASSPDRLQQYF.